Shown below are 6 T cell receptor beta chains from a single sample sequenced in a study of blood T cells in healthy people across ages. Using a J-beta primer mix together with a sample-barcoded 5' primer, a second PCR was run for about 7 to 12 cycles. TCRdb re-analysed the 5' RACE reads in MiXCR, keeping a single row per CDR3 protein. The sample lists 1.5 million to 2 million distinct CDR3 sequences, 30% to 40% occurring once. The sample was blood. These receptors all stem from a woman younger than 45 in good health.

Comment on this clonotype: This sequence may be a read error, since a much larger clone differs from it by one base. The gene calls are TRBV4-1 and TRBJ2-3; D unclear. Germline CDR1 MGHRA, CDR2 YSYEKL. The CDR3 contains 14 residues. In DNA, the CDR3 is TGCACCAGCAGCCAAGCTAGAAGCCTAGATACGCAGTATTTT. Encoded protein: CTSSQARSLDTQYF.

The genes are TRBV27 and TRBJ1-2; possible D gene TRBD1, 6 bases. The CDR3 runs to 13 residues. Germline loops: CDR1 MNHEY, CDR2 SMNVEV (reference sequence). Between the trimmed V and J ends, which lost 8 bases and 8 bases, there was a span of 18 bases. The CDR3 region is CASRSRGPQGYTF. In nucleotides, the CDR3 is TGTGCCAGCCGCTCCAGGGGACCCCAAGGCTACACCTTC.

CDR3 DNA: TGTGCCAGCAGCTTAATGGTGGGGGGAGCGGGGATGAACGAGCAGTACTTC. Translation: CASSLMVGGAGMNEQYF. The chain is built from TRBV7-6 and TRBJ2-7, with 7 bases that match TRBD2. This CDR3 has 17 residues. Losses at the gene ends were 2 bases for V and 5 bases for J; bases not matched to a gene: 15. Germline V gene sequence: CDR1 SGHVS, CDR2 FNYEAQ.

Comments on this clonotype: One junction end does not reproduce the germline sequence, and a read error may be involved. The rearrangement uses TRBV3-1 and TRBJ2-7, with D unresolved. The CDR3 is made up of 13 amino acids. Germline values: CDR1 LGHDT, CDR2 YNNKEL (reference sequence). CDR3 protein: CANSQVEEEKQYF. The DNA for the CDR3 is TGTGCCAACAGCCAAGTTGAGGAAGAGAAGCAGTACTTC.

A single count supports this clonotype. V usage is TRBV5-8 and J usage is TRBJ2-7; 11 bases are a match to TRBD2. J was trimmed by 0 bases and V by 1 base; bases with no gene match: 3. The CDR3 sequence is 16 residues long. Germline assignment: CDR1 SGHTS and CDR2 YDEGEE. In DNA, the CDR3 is TGTGCCAGCAGCTTGTTCACTAGCGGGAGCTCCTACGAGCAGTACTTC. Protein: CASSLFTSGSSYEQYF.

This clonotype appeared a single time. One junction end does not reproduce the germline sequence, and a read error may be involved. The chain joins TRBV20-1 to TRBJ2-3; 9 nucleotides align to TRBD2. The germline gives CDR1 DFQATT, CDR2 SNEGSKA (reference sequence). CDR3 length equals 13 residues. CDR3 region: CSGGRGGPDTRYF. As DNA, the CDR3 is TGCAGTGGGGGGCGGGGGGGCCCAGATACGCGGTATTTT.